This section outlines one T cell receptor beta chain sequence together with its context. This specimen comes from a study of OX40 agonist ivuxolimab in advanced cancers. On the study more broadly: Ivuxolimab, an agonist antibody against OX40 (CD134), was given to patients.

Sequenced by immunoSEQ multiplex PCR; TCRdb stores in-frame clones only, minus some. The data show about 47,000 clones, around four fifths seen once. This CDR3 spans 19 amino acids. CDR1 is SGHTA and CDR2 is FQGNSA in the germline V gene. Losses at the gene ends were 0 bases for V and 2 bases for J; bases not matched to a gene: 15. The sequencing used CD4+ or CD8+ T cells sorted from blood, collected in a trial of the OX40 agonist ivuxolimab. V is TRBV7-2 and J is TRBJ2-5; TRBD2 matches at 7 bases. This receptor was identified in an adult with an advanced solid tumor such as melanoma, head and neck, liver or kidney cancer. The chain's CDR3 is CASSLASSGYAELQETQYF. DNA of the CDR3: TGTGCCAGCAGCTTAGCCTCTAGCGGATACGCCGAGTTGCAAGAGACCCAGTACTTC.